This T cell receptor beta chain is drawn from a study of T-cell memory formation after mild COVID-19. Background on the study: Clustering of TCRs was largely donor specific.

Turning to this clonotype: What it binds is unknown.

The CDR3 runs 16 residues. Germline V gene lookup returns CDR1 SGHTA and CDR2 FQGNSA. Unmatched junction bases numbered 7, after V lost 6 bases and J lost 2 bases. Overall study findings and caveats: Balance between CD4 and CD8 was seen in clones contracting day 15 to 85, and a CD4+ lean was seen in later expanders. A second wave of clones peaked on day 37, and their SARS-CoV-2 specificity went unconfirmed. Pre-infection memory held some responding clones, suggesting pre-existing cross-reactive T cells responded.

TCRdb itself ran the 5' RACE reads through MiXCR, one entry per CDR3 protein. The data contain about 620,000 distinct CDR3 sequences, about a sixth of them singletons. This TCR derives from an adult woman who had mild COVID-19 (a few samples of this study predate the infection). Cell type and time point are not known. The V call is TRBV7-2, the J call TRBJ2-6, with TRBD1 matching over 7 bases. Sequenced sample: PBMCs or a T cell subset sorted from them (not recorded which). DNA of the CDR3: TGTGCCAGCAGGGACTCAGGGGGAACTGGGGCCAACGTCCTGACTTTC. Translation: CASRDSGGTGANVLTF.